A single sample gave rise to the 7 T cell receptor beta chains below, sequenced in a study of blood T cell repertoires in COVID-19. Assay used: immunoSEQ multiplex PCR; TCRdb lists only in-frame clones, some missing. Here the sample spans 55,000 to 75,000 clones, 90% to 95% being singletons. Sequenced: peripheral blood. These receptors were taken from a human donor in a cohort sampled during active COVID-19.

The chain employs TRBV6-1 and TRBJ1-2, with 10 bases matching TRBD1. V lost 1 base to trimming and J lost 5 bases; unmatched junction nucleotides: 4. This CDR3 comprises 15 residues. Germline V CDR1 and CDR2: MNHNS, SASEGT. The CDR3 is CASSEEGDRGYGYTF. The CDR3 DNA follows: TGTGCCAGCAGTGAAGAGGGGGACAGGGGTTATGGCTACACCTTC.

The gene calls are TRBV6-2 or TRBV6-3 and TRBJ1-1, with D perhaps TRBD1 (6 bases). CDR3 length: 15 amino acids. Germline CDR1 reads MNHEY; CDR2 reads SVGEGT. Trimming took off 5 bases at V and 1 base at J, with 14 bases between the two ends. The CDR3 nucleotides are TGTGCCAGCAGTCCCCAGGGGTTACGGAACACTGAAGCTTTCTTT. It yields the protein CASSPQGLRNTEAFF.

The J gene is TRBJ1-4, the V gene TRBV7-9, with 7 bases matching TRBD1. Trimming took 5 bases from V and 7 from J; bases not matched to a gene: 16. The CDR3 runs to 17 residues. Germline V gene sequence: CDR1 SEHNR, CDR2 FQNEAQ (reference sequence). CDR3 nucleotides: TGTGCCAGCAGCCTCCCCCGGACAGGCCTTAAAGGTGAAAAACTGTTTTTT. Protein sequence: CASSLPRTGLKGEKLFF.

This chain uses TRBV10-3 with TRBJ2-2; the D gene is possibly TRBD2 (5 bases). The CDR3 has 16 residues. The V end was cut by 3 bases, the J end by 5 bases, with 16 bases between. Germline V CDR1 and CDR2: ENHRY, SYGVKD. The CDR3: CAISDSSGFSTGELFF. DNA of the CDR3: TGTGCCATCAGTGACAGCAGCGGTTTCTCGACCGGGGAGCTGTTTTTT.

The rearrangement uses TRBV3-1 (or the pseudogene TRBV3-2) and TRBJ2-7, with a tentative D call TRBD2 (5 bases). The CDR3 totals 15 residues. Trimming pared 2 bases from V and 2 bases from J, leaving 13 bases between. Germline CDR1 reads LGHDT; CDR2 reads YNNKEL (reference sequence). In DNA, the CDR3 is TGTGCCAGCAGCCAATTAAGTACTAGACCCTACGAGCAGTACTTC. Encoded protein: CASSQLSTRPYEQYF.

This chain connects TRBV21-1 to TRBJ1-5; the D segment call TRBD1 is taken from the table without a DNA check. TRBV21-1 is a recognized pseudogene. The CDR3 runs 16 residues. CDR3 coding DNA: TGTGCCAGCAGCAAGGTCCGCTGGACAGATAATCAGCCCCAGCATTTT. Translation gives CASSKVRWTDNQPQHF.

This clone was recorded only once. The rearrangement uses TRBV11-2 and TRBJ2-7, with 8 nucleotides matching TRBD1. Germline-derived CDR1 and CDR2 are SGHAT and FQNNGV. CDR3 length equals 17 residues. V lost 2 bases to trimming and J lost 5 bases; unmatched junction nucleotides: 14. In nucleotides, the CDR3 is TGTGCCAGCAGCTTAACGGACGGGACAGGTGGGGTGGACGAGCAGTACTTC. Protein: CASSLTDGTGGVDEQYF. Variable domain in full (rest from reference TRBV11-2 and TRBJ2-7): EAGVAQSPRYKIIEKRQSVAFWCNPISGHATLYWYQQILGQGPKLLIQFQNNGVVDDSQLPKDRFSAERLKGVDSTLKIQPAKLEDSAVYLCASSLTDGTGGVDEQYFGPGTRLTVT.